This TCR beta chain was documented in a study of neurological immune-mediated disorders (dated by TCRdb to between 2018 and 2021). Turning to the overall study: Among the roughly 35 multiple sclerosis patients, relapsing-remitting MS accounted for approximately 30 and secondary progressive MS accounted for 3. The cohort comprised about 68 subjects: about 15 HAM/TSP patients, approximately 34 multiple sclerosis patients and around 20 healthy controls. Using UMI-based sequencing, the study compared peripheral blood TCR-beta repertoires from patients with HTLV-I-associated myelopathy (HAM/TSP), patients with multiple sclerosis, and healthy controls. The approximately 100 TCR-beta libraries included longitudinal samples, technical triplicates and paired sorted CD4+ and CD8+ T-cell subsets alongside PBMC samples.

For unsorted PBMC libraries, 2 million PBMCs were used after storage in RNAlater at -80 degrees C until RNA extraction. Multiple sclerosis patients were enrolled in a US clinical protocol evaluating disease progression by magnetic resonance imaging. PBMCs were separated from peripheral blood using Ficoll-Hypaque density gradient centrifugation and then cryopreserved in liquid nitrogen. The research as a whole found: In phylogenetic analysis, the repertoires of 18 of 34 MS patients grouped into a cluster of related CDR3 sequences, which suggests a possible signature at the repertoire level. No clinical or MRI features were associated with the MS cluster, and the authors said that larger cohorts are needed. Expanded clones from different subjects shared no identical CDR3 amino acid sequences, which suggests that TCR-beta repertoires were private in all groups. TCR clonal expansion was greatest in HAM/TSP patients and smallest in MS patients, who ranked below even healthy controls.

This clonotype was seen many times. What this receptor recognizes is not known. Within one base of it there is no much larger clone, and no base qualities were kept. cDNA synthesis used template-switch 5'RACE with a primer carrying a 10-nucleotide random unique molecular identifier tagging each TCR transcript. Each sequencing run produced over 200 million TCR-beta sequences covering 15-18 subjects. The RNeasy kit was used for extraction of total RNA. TCR-beta VDJ regions were amplified with primers for the TCR constant region and the 5'RACE anchor, using the KAPA Real-time Library Amplification kit. A first PCR added sample indexes and Illumina adaptors, after which a second PCR increased the library yield. The roughly 650 bp TCR product was size-selected on a 2% E-gel SizeSelection system after Ampure bead purification. Before pooling, library quality was checked on a Bioanalyzer, concentration was measured with Qubit, and libraries were quantified with the Kapa Library Quantification kit. An Illumina HiSeq 2500 was used to sequence the libraries paired-end at 2 x 150 bp. To increase sequence diversity, roughly 25-31% phiX was spiked into each library pool. On the study's bioinformatics: The quality-filtered reads were processed with the UMI-based MiGEC pipeline, whose error correction step removed more than 80% of the raw TCR sequences. VDJ genes were aligned to IMGT germline references, and clonotypes were defined by unique CDR3 amino acid sequence plus V-J genes. VDJtools evaluated clonal expansion, Shannon diversity and CDR3 relatedness (CalcPairwiseDistances, ClusterSamples); CLCbio workbench built phylogenetic trees. Expanded clones were defined as having at least 8 unique UMIs, based on coefficient-of-variation modelling across technical triplicates. TCRdb handled the public reads itself, with Q25 trimming in fastp and clone calling in MiXCR, and kept productive beta chains. Every CDR3 protein is listed once, alongside the most common genes and DNA of its rows. What appears here as the V and J calls and clone size reflects TCRdb's work, not the paper's. This sample lists around 69,000 distinct CDR3 sequences; around 3.3% were detected once. Roughly 3.7% of the sample belongs to the ten largest clones.

Inclusive of the bounding cysteine and phenylalanine, the CDR3 is 14 residues long. The read is trimmed to its CDR3 DNA, 42 bases read in frame from base 1. The germline V gene specifies MGHRA as CDR1 and YSYEKL as CDR2. Trimming takes 0 bases from V and 0 bases from J, and the germline ends sit 6 bases apart. This receptor was identified in a man in his forties with multiple sclerosis. The V gene is TRBV4-1 and the J gene is TRBJ2-7; confidence is insufficient to name the D gene. Specimen: PBMCs. The CDR3 region reads CASSQDRGSYEQYF. The DNA sequence is TGCGCCAGCAGCCAAGATCGCGGCTCCTACGAGCAGTACTTC.